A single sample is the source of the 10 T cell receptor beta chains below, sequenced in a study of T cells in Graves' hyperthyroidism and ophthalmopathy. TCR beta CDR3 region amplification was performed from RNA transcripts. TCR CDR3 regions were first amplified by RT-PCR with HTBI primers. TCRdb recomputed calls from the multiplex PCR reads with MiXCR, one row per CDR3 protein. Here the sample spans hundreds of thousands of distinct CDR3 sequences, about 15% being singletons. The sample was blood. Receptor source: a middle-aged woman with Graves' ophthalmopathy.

The CDR3 bases are TGTGCCAGCAGTTTCCGGCCGGGACAGGGGACGGAGACCCAGTACTTC. It translates to CASSFRPGQGTETQYF. The V gene is TRBV28, the J gene TRBJ2-5; TRBD1 matches 10 bases. CDR3 length: 16 residues. Unmatched junction bases numbered 9, after V lost 3 bases and J lost 5 bases. Germline V lookup: CDR1 MDHEN, CDR2 SYDVKM.

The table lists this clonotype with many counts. The CDR3 loop reads CSVGVMGQHQETQYF. The CDR3 DNA sequence: TGCAGCGTTGGTGTGATGGGACAGCACCAAGAGACCCAGTACTTC. The gene calls are TRBV29-1 and TRBJ2-5; 7 bases line up with TRBD1. The length of the CDR3 is 15 residues. Germline assignment: CDR1 SQVTM and CDR2 ANQGSEA. The J segment lost 0 bases and the V segment lost 4 bases, leaving 8 bases of the junction unmatched.

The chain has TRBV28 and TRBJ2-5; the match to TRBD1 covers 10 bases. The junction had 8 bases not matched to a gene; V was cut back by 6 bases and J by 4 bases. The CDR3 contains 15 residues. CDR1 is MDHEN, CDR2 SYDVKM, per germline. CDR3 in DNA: TGTGCCAGCAGCACGAAGACAGGGGGCTTAGAGACCCAGTACTTC. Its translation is CASSTKTGGLETQYF.

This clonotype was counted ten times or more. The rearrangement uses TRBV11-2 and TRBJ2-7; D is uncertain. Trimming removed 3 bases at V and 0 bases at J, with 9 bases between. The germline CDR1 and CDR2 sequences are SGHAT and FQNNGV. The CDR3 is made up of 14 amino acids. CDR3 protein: CASSFPGLSYEQYF. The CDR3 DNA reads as TGTGCCAGCAGCTTTCCCGGTCTCTCCTACGAGCAGTACTTC.

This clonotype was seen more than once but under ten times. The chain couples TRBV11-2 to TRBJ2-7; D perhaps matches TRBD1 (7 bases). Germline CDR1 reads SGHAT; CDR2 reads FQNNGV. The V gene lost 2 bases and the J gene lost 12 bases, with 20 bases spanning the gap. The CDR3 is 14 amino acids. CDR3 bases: TGTGCCAGCAGCTTATCTTTCAGGGGGGTCGGGCCGTACTTC. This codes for CASSLSFRGVGPYF. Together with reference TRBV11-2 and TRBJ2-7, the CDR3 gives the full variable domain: EAGVAQSPRYKIIEKRQSVAFWCNPISGHATLYWYQQILGQGPKLLIQFQNNGVVDDSQLPKDRFSAERLKGVDSTLKIQPAKLEDSAVYLCASSLSFRGVGPYFGPGTRLTVT.

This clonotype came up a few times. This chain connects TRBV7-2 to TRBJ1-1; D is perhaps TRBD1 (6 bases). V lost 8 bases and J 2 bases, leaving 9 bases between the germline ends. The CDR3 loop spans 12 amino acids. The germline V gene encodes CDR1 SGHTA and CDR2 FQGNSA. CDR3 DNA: TGTGCCAGCGGGGGGGCCAACACTGAAGCTTTCTTT. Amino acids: CASGGANTEAFF.

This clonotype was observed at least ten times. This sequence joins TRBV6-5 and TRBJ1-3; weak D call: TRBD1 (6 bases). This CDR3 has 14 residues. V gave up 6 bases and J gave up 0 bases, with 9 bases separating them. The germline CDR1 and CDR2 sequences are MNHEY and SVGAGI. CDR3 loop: CASRQGFSGNTIYF. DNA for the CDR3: TGTGCCAGCAGACAGGGTTTCTCTGGAAACACCATATATTTT.

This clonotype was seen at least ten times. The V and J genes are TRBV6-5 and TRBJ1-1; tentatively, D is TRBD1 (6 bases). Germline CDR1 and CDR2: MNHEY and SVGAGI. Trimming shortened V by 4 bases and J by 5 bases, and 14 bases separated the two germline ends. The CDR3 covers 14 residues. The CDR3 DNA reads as TGTGCCAGCAGTTCCACCGAGGGGGATACTGAAGCTTTCTTT. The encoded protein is CASSSTEGDTEAFF.

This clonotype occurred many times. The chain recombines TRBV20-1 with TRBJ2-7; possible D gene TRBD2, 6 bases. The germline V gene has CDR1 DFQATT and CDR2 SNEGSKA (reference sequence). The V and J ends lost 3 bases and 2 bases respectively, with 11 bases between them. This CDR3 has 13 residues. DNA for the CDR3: TGCAGTGCTAGTTCGGGGGTCGCCTACGAGCAGTACTTC. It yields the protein CSASSGVAYEQYF.

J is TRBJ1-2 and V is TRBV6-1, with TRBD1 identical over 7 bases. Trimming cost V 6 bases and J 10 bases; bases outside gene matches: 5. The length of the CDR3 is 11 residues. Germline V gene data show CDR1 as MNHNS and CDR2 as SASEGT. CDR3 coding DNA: TGTGCCAGCAGCAACAGGGGTTACTACACCTTC. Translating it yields CASSNRGYYTF.